This TCR beta chain was retrieved from a study of T cell responses to AZD1222 COVID-19 vaccine. The CDR3 sequence is 12 residues long. V was pared by 3 bases and J by 4 bases, with 6 bases between. The germline CDR1 and CDR2 sequences are ENHRY and SYGVKD. Second-dose groups at about 4 or about 12 weeks were pooled. Of note for this clone: The antigen is undetermined.

Generated by immunoSEQ multiplex PCR, the TCRdb table keeps only in-frame clones and is missing some. The data contain about 160,000 clones, 80% to 95% of them singletons. General study points: Along spike, vaccine-associated CD4 TCRs were found throughout, with dominance at 160-218 and 743-854. Females made up more of the donors, who were largely white British, and clonal diversity may have come out too low. Elevations in Spike-specific TCR breadth and depth followed administration of two AZD1222 doses.

Source: peripheral blood, taken 28 days after the second AZD1222 dose. This chain uses TRBV10-3 with TRBJ2-5; D not certain. The sequence was obtained from an adult who received the AZD1222 COVID-19 vaccine. For the CDR3, the DNA is TGTGCCATCAGTGATGTAGGAGAGACCCAGTACTTC. It translates to CAISDVGETQYF.